This TCR beta chain was observed in a study of blood T cell repertoires in COVID-19. Looking at the study overall: T cells, B-cell-depleted T cells, or PBMCs supplied cDNA or gDNA.

Germline loops: CDR1 SGHDT, CDR2 YYEEEE. J lost 4 bases, V lost 4 bases, and 6 bases had no gene match. The CDR3 is 14 amino acids. Profiling relied on immunoSEQ multiplex PCR, and the TCRdb table lists in-frame clones only, not all of them. The table includes around 100,000 clones, about nine tenths detected once. The TCR sequence derives from a man in his forties with acute or convalescent COVID-19. The specimen sequenced was peripheral blood. The chain recombines TRBV5-6 with TRBJ1-2, with 8 bases fitting TRBD1. Written as DNA, the CDR3 is TGTGCCAGCAGCCGGGACAGGACTAGCTATGGCTACACCTTC. The encoded protein is CASSRDRTSYGYTF.